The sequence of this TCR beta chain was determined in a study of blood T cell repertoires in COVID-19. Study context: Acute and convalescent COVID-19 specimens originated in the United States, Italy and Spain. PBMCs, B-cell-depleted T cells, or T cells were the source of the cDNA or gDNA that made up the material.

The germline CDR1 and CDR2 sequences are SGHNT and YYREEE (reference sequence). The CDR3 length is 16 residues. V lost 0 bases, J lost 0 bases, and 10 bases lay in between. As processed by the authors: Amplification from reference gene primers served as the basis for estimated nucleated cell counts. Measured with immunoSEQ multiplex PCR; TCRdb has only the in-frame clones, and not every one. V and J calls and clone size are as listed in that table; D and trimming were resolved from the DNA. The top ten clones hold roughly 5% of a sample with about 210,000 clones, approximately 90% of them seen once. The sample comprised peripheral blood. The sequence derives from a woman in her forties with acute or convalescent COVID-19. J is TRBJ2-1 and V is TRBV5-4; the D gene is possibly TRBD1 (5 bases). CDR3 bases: TGTGCCAGCAGCTTGGAAGGGGCCCCCTCCTACAATGAGCAGTTCTTC. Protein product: CASSLEGAPSYNEQFF.